A few counts support the clone carrying this T cell receptor beta chain. The data stem from a study of sequential checkpoint blockade in melanoma. Study-level background: First-line arms were nivolumab then ipilimumab, or the reverse, randomized 1:1. Maintenance nivolumab came after either treatment sequence.

Treatment described: randomized to nivolumab then ipilimumab (arm A) or the reverse (arm B). None of the patients previously received DNA-damaging chemotherapy. Live CD3+CD8+ CD19− CD56− cells were sorted from PBMCs. With V trimmed by 7 bases and J by 10 bases, 5 bases remained unmatched. This CDR3 contains 13 residues. Germline CDR1 and CDR2: LNHDA and SQIVND (reference sequence). Some clones are missing from TCRdb's copy, which holds only in-frame ones; the method was immunoSEQ multiplex PCR. Among 27,000 or so clones listed, roughly 81% were seen once. This clonotype was obtained from a human donor with melanoma. Sequences were derived from CD8+ T cells sorted from blood (inferred from file names), sampled from a patient given nivolumab and ipilimumab in sequence. The J gene is TRBJ1-6, the V gene TRBV19, with TRBD1 matching over 9 bases. This CDR3 is CASNNRGHSPLHF. DNA for the CDR3: TGTGCCAGTAATAACAGGGGGCACTCACCCCTCCACTTT.